Presented here are 30 T cell receptor beta chains from one specimen sequenced in a study of response to subunit inactivated influenza vaccine. TCRdb passed the RT-PCR reads through MiXCR, listing each CDR3 protein once. The sample contains about 500,000 distinct CDR3 sequences, 7.2% of which appear only once. Sequenced here: PBMCs from blood, sampled 23 months after vaccination. The source is a man aged 50 to 69 who received an inactivated influenza vaccine.

This clonotype occurred a few times. This chain joins TRBV3-1 and TRBJ2-7; D is unresolved. The CDR3 consists of 12 residues. From germline, CDR1 is LGHDT and CDR2 YNNKEL (reference sequence). Between the trimmed V and J ends, which lost 6 bases and 3 bases, there was a span of 9 bases. The CDR3 coding sequence is TGTGCCAGCAGTGGGGTGGACTACGAGCAGTACTTC. Protein: CASSGVDYEQYF.

The genes are TRBV25-1 and TRBJ1-3; D gene uncertain. CDR1 and CDR2 from the germline V gene are MGHDK and SYGVNS. The V gene lost 5 bases and the J gene lost 0 bases, with 17 bases spanning the gap. The CDR3 runs to 17 residues. The CDR3 coding sequence is TGTGCCAGCAGTTCCTTCCCGGACGGAGTCTCTGGAAACACCATATATTTT. Its protein product is CASSSFPDGVSGNTIYF.

Ten or more counts support this clonotype. The CDR3, as DNA: TGTGCCAGCAGCTACCGGGGTAGGGAGCAGTACTTC. This sequence encodes CASSYRGREQYF. This sequence joins TRBV7-9 and TRBJ2-7; the D gene is possibly TRBD2 (5 bases). The V and J ends lost 4 bases and 7 bases respectively, with 11 bases between them. CDR3 length equals 12 residues. Germline loops: CDR1 SEHNR, CDR2 FQNEAQ (reference sequence). The whole variable domain, remainder taken from reference TRBV7-9 and TRBJ2-7, is DTGVSQNPRHKITKRGQNVTFRCDPISEHNRLYWYRQTLGQGPEFLTYFQNEAQLEKSRLLSDRFSAERPKGSFSTLEIQRTEQGDSAMYLCASSYRGREQYFGPGTRLTVT.

This sequence joins TRBV29-1 and TRBJ2-1; 8 nucleotides agree with TRBD1. Trimming cost V 8 bases and J 13 bases; bases outside gene matches: 13. CDR3 size: 12 residues. From germline, CDR1 is SQVTM and CDR2 ANQGSEA. CDR3 sequence reads: CSLVGSGGIQFF. Written as DNA, the CDR3 is TGCAGCCTTGTCGGGTCAGGGGGCATACAGTTCTTC.

This clonotype was counted a few times. This sequence joins TRBV4-2 and TRBJ2-5, with 8 bases fitting TRBD2. CDR1 LGHNA and CDR2 YNFKEQ come from the germline V gene. There are 17 residues in the CDR3. V lost 0 bases to trimming and J lost 1 base; unmatched junction nucleotides: 7. CDR3 amino acids: CASSQERAGGLQETQYF. The CDR3 nucleotides read TGTGCCAGCAGCCAAGAACGGGCGGGGGGCCTCCAAGAGACCCAGTACTTC.

The rearrangement uses TRBV12-3 or TRBV12-4 and TRBJ2-3; D gene uncertain. The V gene lost 3 bases and the J gene lost 4 bases, with 11 bases spanning the gap. This CDR3 is 14 amino acids long. The CDR3 region has the DNA TGTGCCAGCAGTTTCGTGTCAGGCGCAGATACGCAGTATTTT. Its translation: CASSFVSGADTQYF.

In this sample, this clonotype turned up many times. The chain employs TRBV25-1 and TRBJ1-2; D remains ambiguous. V lost 5 bases and J 3 bases, leaving 13 bases between the germline ends. Germline V gives CDR1 MGHDK, CDR2 SYGVNS. The CDR3 has 14 amino acids. The DNA of the CDR3 is TGTGCCAGCAGTCCGGGCGCCGGCTACTATGGCTACACCTTC. Translating it yields CASSPGAGYYGYTF.

This clonotype has at least ten counts. This chain connects TRBV4-3 to TRBJ2-7; the D gene is possibly TRBD2 (6 bases). V lost 0 bases and J 5 bases, leaving 14 bases between the germline ends. The CDR3 sequence is 15 residues long. The germline V gene has CDR1 LGHNA and CDR2 YSLEER. The CDR3 loop reads CASSQDRGIRNEQYF. The DNA of the CDR3 is TGCGCCAGCAGCCAAGATCGGGGGATACGAAACGAGCAGTACTTC.

This clonotype has a count of ten or more. A junction end diverges from the germline sequence, so it may reflect a read error. The V gene is TRBV7-9, the J gene TRBJ2-7; D may be TRBD1 (6 bases). Germline V gene sequence: CDR1 SEHNR, CDR2 FQNEAQ (reference sequence). The CDR3 contains 12 residues. The CDR3 loop reads CASSLGTEALKF. For the CDR3, the DNA is TGTGCCAGCAGCTTAGGGACAGAAGCCCTGAAATTC.

The gene calls are TRBV19 and TRBJ2-7, with TRBD1 as a possible D gene (6 bases). The V end lost 3 bases, the J end lost 6 bases, and 9 bases lay between the germline ends. Germline V lookup: CDR1 LNHDA, CDR2 SQIVND (reference sequence). This CDR3 has 12 amino acids. CDR3 sequence: CASSIVRGEQYF. The CDR3 DNA follows: TGTGCCAGTAGTATTGTCAGGGGCGAGCAGTACTTC. The full variable domain, in which reference TRBV19 and TRBJ2-7 provide the parts outside the CDR3, is DGGITQSPKYLFRKEGQNVTLSCEQNLNHDAMYWYRQDPGQGLRLIYYSQIVNDFQKGDIAEGYSVSREKKESFPLTVTSAQKNPTAFYLCASSIVRGEQYFGPGTRLTVT.

This chain connects TRBV20-1 to TRBJ1-1; TRBD1 matches 8 bases. CDR3 size: 15 residues. Per the germline V gene, CDR1 is DFQATT and CDR2 is SNEGSKA (reference sequence). The J segment lost 1 base and the V segment lost 1 base, leaving 5 bases of the junction unmatched. CDR3 region: CSARVYRGGNTEAFF. The CDR3 DNA sequence: TGCAGTGCTAGAGTCTACAGGGGGGGGAACACTGAAGCTTTCTTT.

The chain carries TRBV11-2 and TRBJ2-1; D remains unclear. The length of the CDR3 is 15 residues. Deletions cut 4 bases from V and 2 bases from J, with 12 bases between. Germline V CDR1 and CDR2: SGHAT, FQNNGV. The CDR3 protein is CASSSNVGTYNEQFF. The CDR3 nucleotides read TGTGCCAGCAGCTCCAACGTGGGGACCTACAATGAGCAGTTCTTC.

In its sample, this clonotype was seen many times. This chain connects TRBV6-1 to TRBJ2-5; D remains ambiguous. V was pared by 5 bases and J by 5 bases, with 15 bases between. The CDR3 totals 14 residues. Germline-derived CDR1 and CDR2 are MNHNS and SASEGT. CDR3 sequence: CASSKTQTRETQYF. DNA for the CDR3: TGTGCCAGCAGTAAGACCCAAACGAGGGAGACCCAGTACTTC.

This clonotype was recorded a few times. J is TRBJ2-3 and V is TRBV28; 10 nucleotides agree with TRBD2. Trimming took 3 bases from V and 6 from J; bases not matched to a gene: 9. Germline-derived CDR1 and CDR2 are MDHEN and SYDVKM. This CDR3 has 16 residues. The CDR3 here is CASSFFSLAGVDTQYF. The CDR3 region has the DNA TGTGCCAGCAGTTTTTTTAGTCTAGCGGGAGTTGATACGCAGTATTTT.

This clonotype was counted many times. This chain joins TRBV5-1 and TRBJ2-2; 7 bases line up with TRBD1. The CDR3 has 17 amino acids. V dropped 0 bases and J dropped 2; count of bases not matched to a gene: 7. Germline assignment: CDR1 SGHRS and CDR2 YFSETQ. This chain's CDR3 is CASSLATGALNTGELFF. The CDR3 region has the DNA TGCGCCAGCAGCTTGGCCACAGGGGCATTAAACACCGGGGAGCTGTTTTTT.

This clonotype showed up many times. The chain joins TRBV11-2 to TRBJ2-1; D is perhaps TRBD2 (6 bases). Between the trimmed V and J ends, which lost 3 bases and 6 bases, there was a span of 12 bases. The CDR3 is 14 amino acids. The germline gives CDR1 SGHAT, CDR2 FQNNGV. The CDR3 DNA is TGTGCCAGCAGCTTCGCGCTAGCGAGCAATGAGCAGTTCTTC. Its protein product is CASSFALASNEQFF.

The rearrangement links TRBV6-5 to TRBJ1-2; no reliable D call. Trimming removed 4 bases from V and 6 bases from J, with 6 bases in between. Per germline, CDR1 MNHEY and CDR2 SVGAGI. The CDR3 sequence is 11 residues long. CDR3 DNA sequence: TGTGCCAGCAGTTCGACAAATGGCTACACCTTC. Protein: CASSSTNGYTF.

The genes are TRBV5-7 and TRBJ2-7, with D perhaps TRBD1 (5 bases). TRBV5-7 counts as an open reading frame of uncertain function. V dropped 6 bases and J dropped 4 bases, with 23 bases sitting between them. This CDR3 contains 16 residues. CDR3 sequence reads: CASTRRSGFPLYEQYF. Here the CDR3 DNA reads TGTGCCAGCACCAGACGATCAGGGTTCCCCTTGTACGAGCAGTACTTC.

This chain connects TRBV29-1 to TRBJ2-7; no clear D. Trimming pared 7 bases from V and 3 bases from J, leaving 10 bases between. CDR3 size: 11 residues. CDR1 is SQVTM and CDR2 is ANQGSEA in the germline V gene. The CDR3 spells CSAGSYYEQYF. The CDR3 DNA sequence: TGCAGCGCTGGAAGCTACTACGAGCAGTACTTC.

CDR3 coding DNA: TGTGCCAGCAGTTTTCGAAGGGCTAACTATGGCTACACCTTC. This gives the protein CASSFRRANYGYTF. The chain uses TRBV12-3 or TRBV12-4 and TRBJ1-2; D is unclear. With 3 bases removed from V and 0 bases from J, the gap between germline ends came to 8 bases. The CDR3 runs 14 residues.

This clonotype was counted only a few times. The chain joins TRBV28 to TRBJ2-1, with TRBD2 matching over 9 bases. The CDR3 covers 16 residues. Per germline, CDR1 MDHEN and CDR2 SYDVKM. V trimming: 4 bases; J trimming: 4 bases; junction bases outside the gene matches: 8. The CDR3 DNA follows: TGTGCCAGCAGTTCCCCGGCTAGCGGGATTTACAATGAGCAGTTCTTC. It specifies CASSSPASGIYNEQFF.

This clonotype was seen many times. The V call is TRBV7-2, the J call TRBJ1-4, with 8 bases identical to TRBD1. Per germline, CDR1 SGHTA and CDR2 FQGNSA. Unmatched junction bases numbered 4, after V lost 8 bases and J lost 8 bases. The CDR3 covers 12 residues. For the CDR3, the DNA is TGTGCCAGCTCTCCAGGGGGCGAAAAACTGTTTTTT. Translation gives CASSPGGEKLFF.

The V call is TRBV2, the J call TRBJ2-3; no clear D. This CDR3 region has 13 residues. V was cut by 7 bases and J by 6 bases, with 14 bases left in between. CDR1 is SNHLY, CDR2 FYNNEI, per germline. Here the CDR3 reads CASNLGISDTQYF. CDR3 nucleotide sequence: TGTGCCAGCAACCTAGGGATTTCGGATACGCAGTATTTT.

This clonotype appeared many times. The J gene is TRBJ1-5, the V gene TRBV28, with TRBD1 identical over 9 bases. V dropped 5 bases and J dropped 14; count of bases not matched to a gene: 4. Germline CDR1 and CDR2: MDHEN and SYDVKM. The CDR3 runs 11 residues. CDR3 residues: CASSLRDREHF. The CDR3 DNA reads TGTGCCAGCAGTCTCCGGGACAGGGAGCATTTT.

This clonotype was recorded at least ten times. Here the CDR3 reads CASSLAGRVTYNEQFF. The CDR3 DNA sequence: TGCGCCAGCAGCTTGGCTGGCAGGGTCACCTACAATGAGCAGTTCTTC. The chain carries TRBV5-1 and TRBJ2-1, with D maybe TRBD1 (5 bases). V lost 0 bases to trimming and J lost 2 bases, with 12 bases between them. Germline lookup yields CDR1 SGHRS and CDR2 YFSETQ. The CDR3 has 16 amino acids.

This clonotype was seen more than once but under ten times. The chain has TRBV5-1 and TRBJ2-1; 7 bases match TRBD2. The V gene end was trimmed by 0 bases and the J gene end by 2 bases; junction bases not matched to a gene: 5. Looked up from germline, CDR1 is SGHRS and CDR2 is YFSETQ. The CDR3 has 16 amino acids. CDR3 sequence reads: CASSLGAGVAYNEQFF. CDR3 nucleotide sequence: TGCGCCAGCAGCTTGGGGGCGGGGGTGGCCTACAATGAGCAGTTCTTC.

This clonotype was observed a handful of times. This sequence joins TRBV6-1 and TRBJ2-7; 9 positions agree with TRBD1. Germline trimming cut 9 bases from V and 5 bases from J; bases unmatched to any gene: 5. Germline CDR1 and CDR2: MNHNS and SASEGT. The CDR3 sequence is 12 residues long. The CDR3 coding sequence is TGTGCCAGTACAGGGGGCCGAGACGAGCAGTACTTC. It codes for CASTGGRDEQYF.

There are a few counts of this clonotype. The chain recombines TRBV11-2 with TRBJ1-5, with a possible D match to TRBD1 (6 bases). Germline CDR1 and CDR2: SGHAT and FQNNGV. The CDR3 loop spans 18 amino acids. V lost 2 bases to trimming and J lost 0 bases, with 17 bases between them. The CDR3 protein is CASSLTPGTPYSNQPQHF. The CDR3 DNA reads as TGTGCCAGCAGCTTAACACCCGGGACACCTTATAGCAATCAGCCCCAGCATTTT.

This clonotype was observed a few times. The CDR3 sequence is CASTLTVNEKLFF. The CDR3 coding sequence is TGTGCCAGCACCCTTACAGTTAATGAAAAACTGTTTTTT. The chain recombines TRBV28 with TRBJ1-4; no definite D call. Germline V gene lookup returns CDR1 MDHEN and CDR2 SYDVKM. V was pared by 7 bases and J by 4 bases, with 10 bases between. The CDR3 spans 13 residues.

This clonotype has ten or more counts. The chain has TRBV4-3 and TRBJ2-2, with TRBD2 matching over 11 bases. This CDR3 has 19 residues. CDR1 is LGHNA, CDR2 YSLEER, per germline. The ends lost 4 bases at V and 3 bases at J; junction bases unmatched: 13. The CDR3 DNA follows: TGCGCCAGCAGCCCCAGCACTAGCGGGAGAATTGGGGACACCGGGGAGCTGTTTTTT. Its translation: CASSPSTSGRIGDTGELFF.